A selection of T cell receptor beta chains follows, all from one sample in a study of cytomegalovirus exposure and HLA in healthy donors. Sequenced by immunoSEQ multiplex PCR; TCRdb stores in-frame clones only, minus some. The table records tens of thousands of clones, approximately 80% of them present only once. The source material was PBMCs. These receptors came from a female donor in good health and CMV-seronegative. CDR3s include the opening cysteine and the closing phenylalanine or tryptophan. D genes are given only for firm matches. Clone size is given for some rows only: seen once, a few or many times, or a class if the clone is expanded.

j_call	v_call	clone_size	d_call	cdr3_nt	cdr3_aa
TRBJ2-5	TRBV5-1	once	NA	TGCGCCAGCAGCTTTTTTGAGGAAGAGACCCAGTACTTC	CASSFFEEETQYF
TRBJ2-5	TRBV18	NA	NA	TGTGCCAGCTCACTTCTCCAAGAGACCCAGTACTTC	CASSLLQETQYF
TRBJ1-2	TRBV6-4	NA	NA	TGTGCCAGCAGTCCAGGGGATAACAACTATGGCTACACCTTC	CASSPGDNNYGYTF
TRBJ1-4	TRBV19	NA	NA	TGTGCCAGTAGTATCGGTGCAACTAATGAAAAACTGTTTTTT	CASSIGATNEKLFF
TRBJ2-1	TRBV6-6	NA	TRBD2	TGTGCCAGCAGTTACTTCGGGGGGGCGGGCAATGAGCAGTTCTTC	CASSYFGGAGNEQFF
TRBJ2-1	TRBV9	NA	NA	TGTGCCAGCAGCGTAATACAGGGTGATGAGCAGTTCTTC	CASSVIQGDEQFF
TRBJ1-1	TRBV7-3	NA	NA	TGTGCCAGCAGCTTGCAGGGGCCGAACACTGAAGCTTTCTTT	CASSLQGPNTEAFF
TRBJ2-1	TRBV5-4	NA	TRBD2	TGTGCCAGCAGCCTGCTAGCGGGGGGGTCCGTTGAGCAGTTCTTC	CASSLLAGGSVEQFF
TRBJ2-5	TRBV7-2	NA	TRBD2	TGTGCCAGCAGCGCACTTAGCGGGGGGTTTCGAGAGACCCAGTACTTC	CASSALSGGFRETQYF
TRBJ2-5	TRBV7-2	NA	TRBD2	TGTGCCAGCAGCTTGAGCGGGGGTTTGGAGACCCAGTACTTC	CASSLSGGLETQYF
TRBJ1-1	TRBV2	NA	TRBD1	TGTGCCAGCACCTCAAGCCGTACAGGGGGCACTGAAGCTTTCTTT	CASTSSRTGGTEAFF
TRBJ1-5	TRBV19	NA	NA	TGTGCCAGTAGTATACGGCCCCTAGATAGCAATCAGCCCCAGCATTTT	CASSIRPLDSNQPQHF
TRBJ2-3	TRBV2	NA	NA	TGTGCCAGCAGCGGCAGGGGCGGGGATACGCAGTATTTT	CASSGRGGDTQYF
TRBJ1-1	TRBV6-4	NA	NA	TGTGCCAGCAGTGAGAACACCTTCACTGAAGCTTTCTTT	CASSENTFTEAFF
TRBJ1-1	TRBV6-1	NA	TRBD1	TGTGCCAGCAGCGATGGGACAGGAAACACTGAAGCTTTCTTT	CASSDGTGNTEAFF
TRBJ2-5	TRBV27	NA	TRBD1	TGTGCCAGCAGTTCGGGACAGGGTAGAGGGACCCAGTACTTC	CASSSGQGRGTQYF
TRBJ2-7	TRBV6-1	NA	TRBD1	TGTGCCAGCACCGAACCGGGACAGGGGTACGAGCAGTACTTC	CASTEPGQGYEQYF
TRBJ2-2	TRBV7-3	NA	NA	TGTGCCAGCAGCTTAATCGGAACTACCACCGGGGAGCTGTTTTTT	CASSLIGTTTGELFF
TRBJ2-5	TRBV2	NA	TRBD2	TGTGCCACGGGGGGCCAAGAGACCCAGTACTTC	CATGGQETQYF
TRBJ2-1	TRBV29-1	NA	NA	TGCAGCGTTGATCAGGGTCCGAAGGTCAATGAGCAGTTCTTC	CSVDQGPKVNEQFF
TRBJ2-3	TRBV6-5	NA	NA	TGTGCCAGCAGTTACGACCCTCTGGAGCTGTATACGCAGTATTTT	CASSYDPLELYTQYF
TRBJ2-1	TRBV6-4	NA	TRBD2	TGTGCCAGCAGTGACTCGACTAGCGGGGGGGATGAGCAGTTCTTC	CASSDSTSGGDEQFF
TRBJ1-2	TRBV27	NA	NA	TGTGCCAGCAGTTTATCCACGGTCGGTGGCTACACCTTC	CASSLSTVGGYTF
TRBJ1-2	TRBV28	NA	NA	TGTGCCAGCAGTCCGGGGGGAGCTAACTATGGCTACACCTTC	CASSPGGANYGYTF
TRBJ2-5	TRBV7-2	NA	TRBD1	TGTGCCAGCAGCTCTAGACAGGGACACCAAGAGACCCAGTACTTC	CASSSRQGHQETQYF
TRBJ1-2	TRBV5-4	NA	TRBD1	TGTGCCAGCAGCTTCGGACAGGGGAACTATGGCTACACCTTC	CASSFGQGNYGYTF
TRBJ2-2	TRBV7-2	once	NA	TGTGCCAGCAGCCCCCTCCCTCTGAACACCGGGGAGCTGTTTTTT	CASSPLPLNTGELFF
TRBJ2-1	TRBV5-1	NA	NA	TGCGCCAGCAGCTTGGTTAGCTCCCAATACAATGAGCAGTTCTTC	CASSLVSSQYNEQFF
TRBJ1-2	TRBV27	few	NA	TGTGCCAGCAGTTTAAAAGCTGACAGTTACTATGGCTACACCTTC	CASSLKADSYYGYTF
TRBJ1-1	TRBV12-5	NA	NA	TGTGCTAGTGGTTTGGTAGGAGGGACTGAAGCTTTCTTT	CASGLVGGTEAFF
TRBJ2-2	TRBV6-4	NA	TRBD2	TGTGCCAGCAGTAAGGGAGGGGCTGAAGACGGGGAGCTGTTTTTT	CASSKGGAEDGELFF
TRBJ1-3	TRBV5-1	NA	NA	TGCGCCAGCAGGGGGGGGAACTCTGGAAACACCATATATTTT	CASRGGNSGNTIYF
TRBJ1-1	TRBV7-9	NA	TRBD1	TGTGCCAGCAGCCTAAACAGGGGGACGCTGACTGAAGCTTTCTTT	CASSLNRGTLTEAFF
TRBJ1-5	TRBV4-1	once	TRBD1	TGCGCCAGCAGCATAGGACAGGGGTGTCAGCCCCAGCATTTT	CASSIGQGCQPQHF
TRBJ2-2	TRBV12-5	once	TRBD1	TGTGCTAGTGGTTTGGTAGTGGGACAGGGGGCGAACACCGGGGAGCTGTTTTTT	CASGLVVGQGANTGELFF
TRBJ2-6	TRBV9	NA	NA	TGTGCCAGCAGCGCACTCGGAGGGGGCACTGGGGCCAACGTCCTGACTTTC	CASSALGGGTGANVLTF
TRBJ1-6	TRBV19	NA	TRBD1	TGTGCCAGTACGGACAGGGGTGGTCTAGGAACCTATAATTCACCCCCCCACTTT	CASTDRGGLGTYNSPPHF
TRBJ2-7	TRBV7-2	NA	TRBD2	TGTGCCAGCAGCACTAGCGGGGGCTCCTACGAGCAGTACTTC	CASSTSGGSYEQYF
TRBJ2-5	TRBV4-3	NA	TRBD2	TGCGCCAGCAGCCAAGATAATCGGGGAGGGCGGGAGACCCAGTACTTC	CASSQDNRGGRETQYF
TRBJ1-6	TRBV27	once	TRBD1	TGTGCCAGCAGCTTCGGGGACAGGGGCTTTTTCCGTTCACCCCTCCACTTT	CASSFGDRGFFRSPLHF
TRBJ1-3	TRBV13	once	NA	TGTGCCAGCAGCTTGGACTCAAGCTCTGGAAACACCATATATTTT	CASSLDSSSGNTIYF
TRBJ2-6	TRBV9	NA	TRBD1	TGTGCCAGCAGCCTCCGGGACAGGGGGCTTGCTGGGGCCAACGTCCTGACTTTC	CASSLRDRGLAGANVLTF
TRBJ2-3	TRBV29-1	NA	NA	TGCAGTCTAACGGGACTGGGCACAGATACGCAGTATTTT	CSLTGLGTDTQYF